The 4 T cell receptor beta chains below come from one sample, sequenced in a study of OX40 agonist ivuxolimab in advanced cancers. Generated by immunoSEQ multiplex PCR, the TCRdb table keeps only in-frame clones and is missing some. The sample has tens of thousands of clones, about 89% seen once. The input for sequencing was CD4+ or CD8+ T cells sorted from blood, taken in a trial of the OX40 agonist ivuxolimab. The receptors originated from an adult with an advanced solid tumor such as melanoma, head and neck, liver or kidney cancer.

The sample holds a few counts of this clone. Here the CDR3 reads CASNQGTTEAFF. The CDR3 nucleotides read TGTGCCAGCAACCAGGGGACCACTGAAGCTTTCTTT. The chain employs TRBV2 and TRBJ1-1; possibly TRBD1 for D (6 bases). The CDR3 consists of 12 residues. Germline values: CDR1 SNHLY, CDR2 FYNNEI. V gave up 7 bases and J gave up 4 bases, with 10 bases separating them.

In nucleotides, the CDR3 is TGTGCCAGTAGTAGGGATGCTAGCGGAGTCAACACCGGGGAGCTGTTTTTT. It specifies CASSRDASGVNTGELFF. The genes are TRBV19 and TRBJ2-2; 7 bases match TRBD2. Per germline, CDR1 LNHDA and CDR2 SQIVND (reference sequence). The length of the CDR3 is 17 residues. The V and J ends lost 4 bases and 2 bases, in that order; junction bases with no gene match: 10.

The CDR3 region is CASSFRLENVDEQFF. The CDR3 bases are TGTGCCAGCAGTTTTCGACTAGAAAATGTGGATGAGCAGTTCTTC. The rearrangement links TRBV27 to TRBJ2-1; weak D call: TRBD2 (6 bases). This CDR3 is built from 15 residues. Germline V gene lookup returns CDR1 MNHEY and CDR2 SMNVEV (reference sequence). V dropped 3 bases and J dropped 8 bases, with 17 bases sitting between them.

The chain combines TRBV5-4 with TRBJ1-2; D is undetermined. The CDR3 contains 13 residues. V lost 2 bases, J lost 3 bases, and 8 bases lay in between. CDR1 is SGHNT, CDR2 YYREEE, per germline (reference sequence). The CDR3 region is CASSFMGYYGYTF. CDR3 nucleotide sequence: TGTGCCAGCAGCTTTATGGGGTACTATGGCTACACCTTC.